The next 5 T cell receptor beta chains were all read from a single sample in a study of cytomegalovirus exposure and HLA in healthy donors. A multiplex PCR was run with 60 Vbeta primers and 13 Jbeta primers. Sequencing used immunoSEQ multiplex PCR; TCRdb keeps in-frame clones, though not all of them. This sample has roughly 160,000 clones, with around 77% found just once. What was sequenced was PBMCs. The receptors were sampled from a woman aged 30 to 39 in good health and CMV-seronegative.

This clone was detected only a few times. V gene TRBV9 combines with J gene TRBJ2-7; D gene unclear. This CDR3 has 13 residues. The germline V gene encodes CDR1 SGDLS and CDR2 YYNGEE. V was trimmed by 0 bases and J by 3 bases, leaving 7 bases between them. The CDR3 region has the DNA TGTGCCAGCAGCGTAGAACTAAGCTACGAGCAGTACTTC. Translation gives CASSVELSYEQYF.

CDR3 nucleotide sequence: TGCAGCGCTCAGACAGGGGGCGGTCAGCCCCAGCATTTT. Its translation is CSAQTGGGQPQHF. The chain recombines TRBV29-1 with TRBJ1-5, with TRBD1 matching over 10 bases. The CDR3 is 13 residues long. J lost 6 bases, V lost 7 bases, and 6 bases had no gene match. Looked up from germline, CDR1 is SQVTM and CDR2 is ANQGSEA. Based on the CDR3 plus reference TRBV29-1 and TRBJ1-5, the full variable domain is SAVISQKPSRDICQRGTSLTIQCQVDSQVTMMFWYRQQPGQSLTLIATANQGSEATYESGFVIDKFPISRPNLTFSTLTVSNMSPEDSSIYLCSAQTGGGQPQHFGDGTRLSIL.

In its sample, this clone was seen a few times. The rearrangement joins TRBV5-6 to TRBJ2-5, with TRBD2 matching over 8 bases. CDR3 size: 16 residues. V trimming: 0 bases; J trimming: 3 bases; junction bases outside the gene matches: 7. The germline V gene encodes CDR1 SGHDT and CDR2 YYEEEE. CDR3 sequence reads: CASSLDQAGVEETQYF. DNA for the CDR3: TGTGCCAGCAGCTTGGATCAAGCGGGAGTAGAAGAGACCCAGTACTTC.

CDR3 coding DNA: TGTGCCAGCAGCCCTAGCGGGATGAGGCAAGAGACCCAGTACTTC. Protein sequence: CASSPSGMRQETQYF. The J gene is TRBJ2-5, the V gene TRBV2; 9 positions match TRBD2. V trimming: 6 bases; J trimming: 2 bases; junction bases outside the gene matches: 7. The CDR3 length is 15 residues. The germline CDR1 and CDR2 sequences are SNHLY and FYNNEI. The full variable domain, its missing parts supplied by reference TRBV2 and TRBJ2-5, is EPEVTQTPSHQVTQMGQEVILRCVPISNHLYFYWYRQILGQKVEFLVSFYNNEISEKSEIFDDQFSVERPDGSNFTLKIRSTKLEDSAMYFCASSPSGMRQETQYFGPGTRLLVL.

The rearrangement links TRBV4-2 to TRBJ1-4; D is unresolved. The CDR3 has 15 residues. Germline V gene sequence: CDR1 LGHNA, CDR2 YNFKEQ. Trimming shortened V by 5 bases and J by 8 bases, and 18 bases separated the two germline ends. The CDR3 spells CASSAPNPQAEKLFF. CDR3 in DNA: TGTGCCAGCAGCGCCCCCAACCCCCAAGCGGAAAAACTGTTTTTT.